A single sample gave rise to the 14 T cell receptor beta chains below, sequenced in a study of spatial heterogeneity in lung cancer. From the 5' RACE reads, TCRdb called clonotypes with MiXCR, one entry per CDR3 protein. The table has around 12,000 distinct CDR3 sequences, more than 13% seen once. The time point denotes: sample taken at primary tumor resection. Unsorted tumor, nontumor lung tissue or cryopreserved PBMC supplied the whole RNA. Sequencing used PBMCs, obtained at surgery. The origin of the receptors is a female donor with early-stage non-small cell lung cancer.

Ten or more counts support this clonotype. V usage is TRBV7-9 and J usage is TRBJ2-1, with TRBD1 matching 9 bases. This CDR3 contains 16 residues. Germline V lookup: CDR1 SEHNR, CDR2 FQNEAQ (reference sequence). The junction had 8 bases not matched to a gene; V was cut back by 5 bases and J by 3 bases. DNA of the CDR3: TGTGCCAGCAGCAAAGCGACGGGACAGGGCTACAATGAGCAGTTCTTC. This encodes CASSKATGQGYNEQFF.

The CDR3 sequence: CASSHGQGVGYAQYF. The CDR3 nucleotides are TGTGCCAGCAGTCATGGACAGGGGGTCGGATACGCGCAGTATTTT. V gene TRBV12-3 or TRBV12-4 combines with J gene TRBJ2-3; the match to TRBD1 covers 10 bases. After removal of 5 bases from V and 10 bases from J, the junction contained 12 bases not matched to a gene. The CDR3 totals 15 residues.

In its sample, this clonotype ranks as medium-sized (0.01 to 0.1%). The rearrangement joins TRBV20-1 to TRBJ2-3; 16 bases are a match to TRBD2. The J segment lost 5 bases and the V segment lost 5 bases, leaving 10 bases of the junction unmatched. The CDR3 contains 17 residues. The V gene's germline CDR1 is DFQATT and CDR2 SNEGSKA (reference sequence). CDR3 sequence reads: CSAGGTSGGAIVDTQYF. DNA of the CDR3: TGCAGTGCTGGAGGGACTAGCGGGGGGGCCATAGTAGATACGCAGTATTTT.

In its sample, this clonotype was seen many times. The V call is TRBV6-2 or TRBV6-3, the J call TRBJ1-5; D not resolved. CDR1 is MNHEY and CDR2 is SVGEGT in the germline V gene. This CDR3 region has 14 residues. V was cut by 5 bases and J by 9 bases, with 17 bases left in between. The CDR3 DNA reads as TGTGCCAGCAGTCCCGCCGGAAGTCCAACGCCCCAGCATTTT. Encoded protein: CASSPAGSPTPQHF.

This clonotype showed up just a few times. The rearrangement links TRBV5-8 to TRBJ1-1, with no clear D. From germline, CDR1 is SGHTS and CDR2 YDEGEE. V dropped 4 bases and J dropped 2 bases, with 18 bases sitting between them. The CDR3 consists of 16 residues. In DNA form, the CDR3 reads TGTGCCAGCAGCCCTCTATATCGGCGGGGTAACACTGAAGCTTTCTTT. Translated: CASSPLYRRGNTEAFF. The full variable domain, rest sourced from reference TRBV5-8 and TRBJ1-1, is EAGVTQSPTHLIKTRGQQATLRCSPISGHTSVYWYQQALGLGLQFLLWYDEGEERNRGNFPPRFSGRQFPNYSSELNVNALELEDSALYLCASSPLYRRGNTEAFFGQGTRLTVV.

The sample holds many counts of this clonotype. The chain carries TRBV7-9 and TRBJ1-2; D is uncertain. The CDR3 length is 15 residues. CDR1 and CDR2 (germline): SEHNR, FQNEAQ (reference sequence). V lost 2 bases, J lost 4 bases, and 14 bases lay in between. CDR3 DNA: TGTGCCAGCAGCTTAATGGACCGTAGCCGCTATGGCTACACCTTC. Translation gives CASSLMDRSRYGYTF.

The chain couples TRBV6-5 to TRBJ1-1; D remains ambiguous. CDR1 is MNHEY, CDR2 SVGAGI, per germline. V was pared by 0 bases and J by 4 bases, with 6 bases between. The CDR3 covers 13 residues. The CDR3 loop is CASSYSKATEAFF. Written as DNA, the CDR3 is TGTGCCAGCAGTTACTCGAAGGCCACTGAAGCTTTCTTT.

This clonotype is medium-sized. The chain joins TRBV5-1 to TRBJ1-4, with 10 positions matching TRBD1. Germline V gene sequence: CDR1 SGHRS, CDR2 YFSETQ. The CDR3 length is 15 residues. The V gene end was trimmed by 0 bases and the J gene end by 11 bases; junction bases not matched to a gene: 7. The CDR3, as DNA: TGCGCCAGCAGCTTGGGACAGGGGGCAGACCCTAAACTGTTTTTT. Encoded protein: CASSLGQGADPKLFF.

This clonotype occurred many times. The V gene is TRBV3-1, the J gene TRBJ1-5; the D is unclear. V was clipped by 1 base and J by 5 bases, with 6 bases between them. CDR3 length: 13 residues. Germline V lookup: CDR1 LGHDT, CDR2 YNNKEL (reference sequence). The CDR3 DNA is TGTGCCAGCAGCCAAGGCGGTCATCAGCCCCAGCATTTT. Its protein is CASSQGGHQPQHF. The complete variable domain, with remaining parts taken from reference TRBV3-1 and TRBJ1-5, reads DTAVSQTPKYLVTQMGNDKSIKCEQNLGHDTMYWYKQDSKKFLKIMFSYNNKELIINETVPNRFSPKSPDKAHLNLHINSLELGDSAVYFCASSQGGHQPQHFGDGTRLSIL.

This clonotype was counted at least ten times. This chain joins TRBV6-5 and TRBJ2-2; D is ambiguous. Between the trimmed V and J ends, which lost 2 bases and 4 bases, there was a span of 8 bases. The CDR3 extends over 14 amino acids. Germline V lookup: CDR1 MNHEY, CDR2 SVGAGI. For the CDR3, the DNA is TGTGCCAGCAGTTACGACTGGTCCACCGGGGAGCTGTTTTTT. The encoded protein is CASSYDWSTGELFF.

Ten or more counts support this clonotype. This chain links TRBV6-6 with TRBJ2-5; TRBD2 matches at 8 bases. This CDR3 is built from 14 residues. Losses at the gene ends were 6 bases for V and 5 bases for J; bases not matched to a gene: 8. Germline CDR1 is MNHNY and CDR2 is SVGAGI (reference sequence). The CDR3 here is CASRPGLVSETQYF. The CDR3 DNA is TGTGCCAGCAGGCCGGGACTAGTCTCGGAGACCCAGTACTTC.

This clonotype was seen repeatedly, ten times or more. V gene TRBV29-1 combines with J gene TRBJ1-1; D perhaps matches TRBD1 (5 bases). V lost 5 bases to trimming and J lost 3 bases, with 16 bases between them. The CDR3 extends over 14 amino acids. From germline, CDR1 is SQVTM and CDR2 ANQGSEA. The CDR3 loop reads CSVMRGPRYTEAFF. In DNA form, the CDR3 reads TGCAGCGTTATGAGGGGCCCAAGGTACACTGAAGCTTTCTTT.

The chain couples TRBV14 to TRBJ2-3; D remains ambiguous. The CDR3 extends over 14 amino acids. Germline V CDR1 and CDR2: SGHDN, FVKESK. The V gene lost 4 bases and the J gene lost 2 bases, with 10 bases spanning the gap. CDR3 nucleotide sequence: TGTGCCAGCAGCCTTGACCTTATCACAGATACGCAGTATTTT. Its protein is CASSLDLITDTQYF.

The genes are TRBV5-6 and TRBJ2-7; no clear D gene. V was clipped by 0 bases and J by 3 bases, with 7 bases between them. The length of the CDR3 is 13 residues. Germline V gene lookup returns CDR1 SGHDT and CDR2 YYEEEE. This chain's CDR3 is CASSLAPDYEQYF. CDR3 sequence (DNA): TGTGCCAGCAGCTTGGCGCCAGACTACGAGCAGTACTTC.